Listed here are 32 T cell receptor beta chains from one sample, sequenced in a study of graft-versus-host responses after intestinal transplantation. This table comes from immunoSEQ multiplex PCR, and its TCRdb copy is limited to in-frame clones, with some not included. The sample has fewer than 95,000 clones; approximately 94% are singletons. No antigen has been identified for these receptors. The sample in question was unstimulated CD8+ T cells sorted from spleen or lymph node cells, obtained before intestinal transplant. All receptors derive from a human donor who received an intestinal transplant.

The rearrangement links TRBV9 to TRBJ1-2, with TRBD1 matching over 7 bases. CDR1 and CDR2 from the germline V gene are SGDLS and YYNGEE. J gave up 8 bases and V 0 bases, and 7 bases lay outside the gene matches. There are 14 residues in the CDR3. CDR3 sequence (DNA): TGTGCCAGCAGCGTAGAACAGGGGAGAGAAGGCTACACCTTC. It specifies CASSVEQGREGYTF.

CDR3 sequence reads: CASSQGTSGAYNEQFF. The CDR3 DNA sequence: TGTGCCAGCAGTCAAGGGACTAGCGGGGCATACAATGAGCAGTTCTTC. V usage is TRBV27 and J usage is TRBJ2-1, with 13 bases matching TRBD2. From germline, CDR1 is MNHEY and CDR2 SMNVEV (reference sequence). This CDR3 is 16 amino acids long. The ends lost 5 bases at V and 4 bases at J; junction bases unmatched: 5.

The CDR3 region is CASSLGLAGTGELFF. The CDR3 bases are TGTGCCAGCAGTCTAGGGCTAGCTGGCACCGGGGAGCTGTTTTTT. The chain recombines TRBV27 with TRBJ2-2; D is perhaps TRBD2 (5 bases). From germline, CDR1 is MNHEY and CDR2 SMNVEV (reference sequence). The germline V and J ends were trimmed by 5 bases and 4 bases, with 14 bases remaining between them. The CDR3 totals 15 residues.

V is TRBV4-3 and J is TRBJ1-1; 10 bases fit TRBD1. CDR1 LGHNA and CDR2 YSLEER come from the germline V gene. The junction had 5 bases not matched to a gene; V was cut back by 1 base and J by 0 bases. CDR3 length: 17 residues. In nucleotides, the CDR3 is TGCGCCAGCAGCCAAGGGGTGGGACAGGGGCTGAACACTGAAGCTTTCTTT. Its protein product is CASSQGVGQGLNTEAFF.

The table lists this clone with a count of one. This chain links TRBV6-5 with TRBJ2-7; TRBD1 matches 10 bases. This CDR3 is 14 amino acids long. V was pared by 5 bases and J by 9 bases, with 10 bases of the junction left unmatched. Germline V lookup: CDR1 MNHEY, CDR2 SVGAGI. CDR3 region: CASSEDRGGEGQYF. CDR3 nucleotide sequence: TGTGCCAGCAGTGAGGACAGGGGGGGAGAAGGGCAGTACTTC.

V gene TRBV4-3 combines with J gene TRBJ2-1, with 8 bases that match TRBD1. Per the germline V gene, CDR1 is LGHNA and CDR2 is YSLEER. The CDR3 consists of 13 residues. J was trimmed by 9 bases and V by 4 bases; bases with no gene match: 5. The CDR3 sequence: CASSRSTGAEQFF. The DNA for the CDR3 is TGCGCCAGCAGCCGGTCGACAGGGGCTGAGCAGTTCTTC.

V gene TRBV9 combines with J gene TRBJ2-2; 10 positions match TRBD1. Trimming removed 4 bases from V and 3 bases from J; junction bases left unmatched: 12. The CDR3 loop spans 18 amino acids. Per the germline V gene, CDR1 is SGDLS and CDR2 is YYNGEE. The DNA of the CDR3 is TGTGCCAGCAGCTCTCTAGACCGGGACAGGGGTTACACCGGGGAGCTGTTTTTT. Encoded protein: CASSSLDRDRGYTGELFF.

The chain is built from TRBV4-3 and TRBJ2-3; 14 bases are a match to TRBD2. The CDR3 is 18 amino acids. V lost 5 bases and J lost 3; bases outside the gene matches: 10. Germline loops: CDR1 LGHNA, CDR2 YSLEER. The DNA of the CDR3 is TGCGCCAGCAGCGAATTCGGACTAGCGGGGGGTGGGACAGATACGCAGTATTTT. The encoded protein is CASSEFGLAGGGTDTQYF.

This rearrangement joins TRBV11-2 to TRBJ1-1; 8 bases match TRBD1. The V and J ends lost 2 bases and 7 bases, in that order; junction bases with no gene match: 15. The CDR3 is 17 amino acids. From germline, CDR1 is SGHAT and CDR2 FQNNGV. DNA of the CDR3: TGTGCCAGCAGCTTATGGGGACAGGCTCCCCCAAATTATGAAGCTTTCTTT. Translating gives CASSLWGQAPPNYEAFF.

The rearrangement links TRBV5-6 to TRBJ2-7; TRBD1 aligns across 11 bases. J gave up 3 bases and V 3 bases, and 2 bases lay outside the gene matches. The CDR3 consists of 14 residues. Germline CDR1 SGHDT, CDR2 YYEEEE. CDR3 loop: CASSSGTGGYEQYF. The CDR3 DNA follows: TGTGCCAGCAGCTCCGGGACAGGGGGCTACGAGCAGTACTTC.

The chain employs TRBV30 and TRBJ2-1; D remains unclear. Trimming removed 0 bases from V and 4 bases from J, with 10 bases in between. The CDR3 covers 14 residues. Per germline, CDR1 GTSNPN and CDR2 SVGIG (reference sequence). CDR3 protein: CAWSVRSVYNEQFF. DNA of the CDR3: TGTGCCTGGAGTGTACGTTCGGTTTACAATGAGCAGTTCTTC. The full variable domain, with the rest looked up from reference TRBV30 and TRBJ2-1, is SQTIHQWPATLVQPVGSPLSLECTVEGTSNPNLYWYRQAAGRGLQLLFYSVGIGQISSEVPQNLSASRPQDRQFILSSKKLLLSDSGFYLCAWSVRSVYNEQFFGPGTRLTVL.

This clone was seen once. This chain connects TRBV9 to TRBJ2-7, with 9 bases aligning to TRBD2. CDR1 and CDR2 (germline): SGDLS, YYNGEE. This CDR3 spans 14 amino acids. Trimming removed 4 bases from V and 3 bases from J; junction bases left unmatched: 5. Here the CDR3 reads CASSPYSGGYEQYF. CDR3 sequence (DNA): TGTGCCAGCAGCCCCTATAGCGGGGGCTACGAGCAGTACTTC.

The chain couples TRBV7-8 to TRBJ2-3, with 11 bases identical to TRBD2. With 5 bases clipped from V and 1 base from J, the junction kept 8 bases outside the gene matches. Germline loops: CDR1 SGHVS, CDR2 FQNEAQ. This CDR3 region has 17 residues. Here the CDR3 DNA reads TGTGCCAGCAGCCTAGAAACTAGCGGGGGTCGCACAGATACGCAGTATTTT. Residues: CASSLETSGGRTDTQYF.

This rearrangement joins TRBV7-2 to TRBJ2-7, with 8 positions matching TRBD2. Looked up from germline, CDR1 is SGHTA and CDR2 is FQGNSA. After removal of 6 bases from V and 2 bases from J, the junction contained 9 bases not matched to a gene. The CDR3 is 15 amino acids. CDR3 sequence reads: CASSSINSGAYEQYF. The CDR3, as DNA: TGTGCCAGCAGTTCCATCAATAGCGGGGCCTACGAGCAGTACTTC. The full variable domain, with the rest looked up from reference TRBV7-2 and TRBJ2-7, is GAGVSQSPSNKVTEKGKDVELRCDPISGHTALYWYRQSLGQGLEFLIYFQGNSAPDKSGLPSDRFSAERTGGSVSTLTIQRTQQEDSAVYLCASSSINSGAYEQYFGPGTRLTVT.

The genes are TRBV27 and TRBJ2-2; D is uncertain. CDR1 and CDR2 (germline): MNHEY, SMNVEV (reference sequence). CDR3 length: 15 residues. Trimming removed 2 bases at V and 1 base at J, with 8 bases between. The CDR3 DNA follows: TGTGCCAGCAGTTTACTGGCAGAGAACACCGGGGAGCTGTTTTTT. Residues: CASSLLAENTGELFF.

The chain joins TRBV29-1 to TRBJ1-1; 8 bases match TRBD1. The CDR3 runs to 16 residues. The V and J ends lost 1 base and 6 bases, in that order; junction bases with no gene match: 13. The germline CDR1 and CDR2 sequences are SQVTM and ANQGSEA. DNA of the CDR3: TGCAGCGTTGAAGGGGAACAGGGGGGGATCGGAGCTGAAGCTTTCTTT. Protein: CSVEGEQGGIGAEAFF.

J is TRBJ1-5 and V is TRBV7-2; no definite D call. The CDR3 has 15 amino acids. Germline V lookup: CDR1 SGHTA, CDR2 FQGNSA. With 1 base removed from V and 7 bases from J, the gap between germline ends came to 14 bases. The CDR3 reads CASSLETGAGQPQHF. Written as DNA, the CDR3 is TGTGCCAGCAGCTTAGAGACGGGAGCGGGGCAGCCCCAGCATTTT.

This chain uses TRBV7-2 with TRBJ2-7; 8 bases are shared with TRBD1. Germline CDR1 reads SGHTA; CDR2 reads FQGNSA. The CDR3 consists of 14 residues. V lost 5 bases and J lost 3; bases outside the gene matches: 6. The chain's CDR3 is CASSRRTGYYEQYF. The DNA for the CDR3 is TGTGCCAGCAGCCGACGGACAGGGTACTACGAGCAGTACTTC.

This sequence joins TRBV5-6 and TRBJ2-3; D is possibly TRBD2 (8 bases). Germline values: CDR1 SGHDT, CDR2 YYEEEE. The CDR3 runs 15 residues. Trimming shortened V by 6 bases and J by 4 bases, and 18 bases separated the two germline ends. The CDR3 coding sequence is TGTGCCAGCATACAAGCGGGGGACAGCCCAGATACGCAGTATTTT. Amino acid sequence: CASIQAGDSPDTQYF.

This sequence joins TRBV18 and TRBJ2-7; 9 bases are a match to TRBD1. Germline loops: CDR1 KGHSH, CDR2 LQKENI. V was pared by 4 bases and J by 7 bases, with 5 bases of the junction left unmatched. This CDR3 is 13 amino acids long. CDR3 region: CASSLPTGGEQYF. CDR3 nucleotides: TGTGCCAGCTCACTACCGACAGGGGGGGAGCAGTACTTC.

The chain is built from TRBV5-1 and TRBJ2-3, with 10 bases lining up with TRBD2. The CDR3 is 16 residues long. After removal of 0 bases from V and 4 bases from J, the junction contained 5 bases not matched to a gene. Germline lookup yields CDR1 SGHRS and CDR2 YFSETQ. As DNA, the CDR3 is TGCGCCAGCAGCTTGGAGAGCGGGGGGGCTGCAGATACGCAGTATTTT. Amino acids: CASSLESGGAADTQYF.

The V call is TRBV4-3, the J call TRBJ1-5, with no clear D. The ends were cut back, 3 bases at V and 6 bases at J, with 12 bases in the middle. The CDR3 has 14 residues. Germline-derived CDR1 and CDR2 are LGHNA and YSLEER. The CDR3 is CASSQWMSGQPQHF. The CDR3 bases are TGCGCCAGCAGCCAGTGGATGTCGGGTCAGCCCCAGCATTTT.

The chain joins TRBV7-2 to TRBJ2-2; 11 nucleotides line up with TRBD2. Germline-derived CDR1 and CDR2 are SGHTA and FQGNSA. J gave up 3 bases and V 5 bases, and 5 bases lay outside the gene matches. CDR3 size: 16 residues. CDR3 sequence reads: CASSLTSGVYTGELFF. CDR3 in DNA: TGTGCCAGCAGCCTGACTAGCGGGGTCTACACCGGGGAGCTGTTTTTT.

V gene TRBV6-5 combines with J gene TRBJ2-1; D is undetermined. This CDR3 region has 11 residues. Germline V CDR1 and CDR2: MNHEY, SVGAGI. V lost 4 bases, J lost 7 bases, and 5 bases lay in between. The DNA for the CDR3 is TGTGCCAGCAGTTTTAGTAATGAGCAGTTCTTC. It codes for CASSFSNEQFF.

The gene calls are TRBV10-2 and TRBJ2-7; D unclear. Germline CDR1 and CDR2: WSHSY and SAAADI. CDR3 size: 12 residues. Trimming took off 6 bases at V and 0 bases at J, with 6 bases between the two ends. The CDR3 DNA sequence: TGCGCCAGCAGCGACTCCTCCTACGAGCAGTACTTC. Translation: CASSDSSYEQYF.

The rearrangement links TRBV28 to TRBJ1-2; D might be TRBD1 (5 bases). Trimming stripped 3 bases from V and 5 bases from J, with 7 bases between. Germline CDR1 MDHEN, CDR2 SYDVKM. The CDR3 is made up of 12 amino acids. The CDR3 region has the DNA TGTGCCAGCAGTTTTGGGGGGTATGGCTACACCTTC. Encoded protein: CASSFGGYGYTF.

The V gene is TRBV14, the J gene TRBJ1-2; a weak D match, TRBD1 (5 bases). The V end was cut by 4 bases, the J end by 4 bases, with 7 bases between. CDR1 is SGHDN and CDR2 is FVKESK in the germline V gene. The CDR3 has 12 amino acids. This chain's CDR3 is CASSPDSYGYTF. The CDR3, as DNA: TGTGCCAGCAGCCCCGACAGCTATGGCTACACCTTC.

The rearrangement joins TRBV25-1 to TRBJ2-5, with a tentative D call TRBD1 (6 bases). Germline loops: CDR1 MGHDK, CDR2 SYGVNS. This CDR3 is 15 amino acids long. The ends were cut back, 2 bases at V and 5 bases at J, with 15 bases in the middle. The CDR3 region has the DNA TGTGCCAGCAGTGAAAAACTGGGGGCGAGGGAGACCCAGTACTTC. It yields the protein CASSEKLGARETQYF.

V is TRBV5-1 and J is TRBJ2-1, with a tentative D call TRBD2 (6 bases). The CDR3 contains 15 residues. V lost 1 base and J lost 0, with 8 bases in between. Germline V CDR1 and CDR2: SGHRS, YFSETQ. The DNA of the CDR3 is TGCGCCAGCAGCTTGTACGGGAGCTCCTACAATGAGCAGTTCTTC. Protein sequence: CASSLYGSSYNEQFF.

The chain joins TRBV25-1 to TRBJ2-1; D gene uncertain. CDR1 MGHDK and CDR2 SYGVNS come from the germline V gene. V was clipped by 2 bases and J by 3 bases, with 2 bases between them. CDR3 length: 12 residues. The CDR3 loop is CASSEHYNEQFF. As DNA, the CDR3 is TGTGCCAGCAGTGAACACTACAATGAGCAGTTCTTC. The whole variable domain, remainder taken from reference TRBV25-1 and TRBJ2-1, is EADIYQTPRYLVIGTGKKITLECSQTMGHDKMYWYQQDPGMELHLIHYSYGVNSTEKGDLSSESTVSRIRTEHFPLTLESARPSHTSQYLCASSEHYNEQFFGPGTRLTVL.

The rearrangement joins TRBV19 to TRBJ1-5; tentative D call: TRBD1 (5 bases). Per germline, CDR1 LNHDA and CDR2 SQIVND (reference sequence). This CDR3 has 14 residues. V gave up 4 bases and J gave up 3 bases, with 10 bases separating them. The CDR3 region has the DNA TGTGCCAGTAGTACTCAGGGTCCCAATCAGCCCCAGCATTTT. Its protein product is CASSTQGPNQPQHF.

The rearrangement links TRBV6-5 to TRBJ2-3; D may be TRBD2 (6 bases). The CDR3 runs to 14 residues. Germline CDR1 and CDR2: MNHEY and SVGAGI. Deletions cut 6 bases from V and 4 bases from J, with 14 bases between. The DNA for the CDR3 is TGTGCCAGCAGATCTGCTAGCGTGGCAGATACGCAGTATTTT. Protein: CASRSASVADTQYF.